The sequence of this TCR beta chain was determined in a study of blood T cell repertoires in COVID-19. About the study: Both acute and convalescent COVID-19 samples were obtained from the United States, Italy and Spain.

The CDR3 has 14 amino acids. Germline CDR1 reads GTSNPN; CDR2 reads SVGIG (reference sequence). Germline trimming cut 0 bases from V and 7 bases from J; bases unmatched to any gene: 7. Authors' processing steps: Estimation of nucleated cell counts was performed using reference gene primer amplification. Sequencing was performed with immunoSEQ multiplex PCR; in TCRdb, only in-frame clones are kept and a portion is missing. V and J calls and clone size are as listed in that table; D and trimming were resolved from the DNA. The repertoire consists of 200,000 to 250,000 clones, with about 80% occurring once and the leading ten covering less than 7.5%.

The chain carries TRBV30 and TRBJ2-7; TRBD2 matches 9 bases. This sequence was found in a woman aged 45 to 65 with acute or convalescent COVID-19. Sample: peripheral blood. CDR3 in amino acids: CAWSVAGGPSEQYF. The CDR3 bases are TGTGCCTGGAGTGTGGCGGGAGGGCCATCGGAGCAGTACTTC.